One TCR beta chain is described in this entry. What it recognizes is unknown. This CDR3 is also generated by other DNA sequences in the sample. This record belongs to a study of shared clonotypes between healthy human individuals. Background on the study: Contributing individuals were a couple of females and a few males aged 18 to 49. Three plates each covered CD4 naive and memory; CD8 naive two, CD8 memory one. Study-level points and caveats: Rarefaction curves obtained for sorted subsets showed sequencing incomplete despite large depth.

Investigators spread the genomic DNA of each subset evenly over several immunoSEQ plates. Data came from immunoSEQ multiplex PCR; TCRdb stores just in-frame clones and leaves some out. The sample contains some 2,500,000 clones, 80% to 95% of which appear only once. This CDR3 region has 14 residues. Trimming took 2 bases from V and 0 from J, leaving 8 bases between them. CDR1 and CDR2 from the germline V gene are KGHSH and LQKENI. This clonotype originated in a man between 18 and 29 years old in good health. Some clones in this sample may be carry-over from other donors' samples. Sequenced material: naive CD4+ T cells from PBMCs. Subset described: CD45RA+ positively selected. V and J are TRBV18 and TRBJ2-7, with unresolved D. The CDR3, as DNA: TGTGCCAGCTCACCAGGCAGGCGCTCCTACGAGCAGTACTTC. Translation: CASSPGRRSYEQYF.